This T cell receptor (beta chain) comes out of a study of identical twins (dated by TCRdb to about 2016). About the full investigation: TCR alpha and beta repertoires from monozygotic twins, unrelated adults of various ages and cord blood were deep-sequenced to test whether fetal clonotypes persist. Replicate twin experiments were performed at different times using different library preparation protocols to rule out contamination.

Study-wide conclusions, independent of this receptor: Conclusions relied on cross-sectional statistical analysis, since the same donors could not be followed over many years. Fewer insertions were carried by abundant cord blood beta clonotypes, a similar but weaker trend appeared in young adult naive repertoires, and no such trend appeared in memory repertoires. In monozygotic twins, out-of-frame TCR alpha sharing was systematically underestimated by recombination models, although the models agreed with sharing between unrelated individuals. A weaker excess of twin sharing was found in beta out-of-frame sequences because the signal-to-noise ratio was lowered by fewer shared sequences. Zero-insertion analyses could be partly confounded by invariant T cells such as MAIT and iNKT, though diverse VJ usage argued against such confounding for most clonotypes. Out-of-frame TCR alpha sequences shared between twins showed an excess of low generation-probability sequences compared with coincidental sharing between unrelated individuals.

Library preparation was by 5' RACE. The instrument was an Illumina HiSeq 2000. Template switching added a universal primer binding site, and the final cDNA carried a unique molecular identifier that allowed TCR cDNA molecules to be counted accurately. Specific primers in the conserved constant-segment region were used to synthesize first-strand cDNA for TCR alpha and beta chains. To control for contamination, each cDNA library was double barcoded with a SMART-Mk sample barcode plus Illumina barcodes. Two successive PCR steps introduced TruSeq adapter sequences along with Illumina sample barcodes. TCR alpha and beta cDNA libraries were sequenced on the Illumina HiSeq platform with custom primers. Processing in the source paper ran as follows. MiGEC processed the raw reads to extract unique molecular identifiers, while MiXCR was used to determine the CDR3 positions. Recombination models were inferred per individual with the repgenHMM and IGoR tools using an EM algorithm. Shared clonotypes were analyzed with the tcR package in R, and sharing was normalized by the product of cloneset sizes. Out-of-frame nonproductive sequences were analyzed to study raw recombination free of thymic and clonal selection effects. Using fastp at Q25 and MiXCR, TCRdb reprocessed the public reads and kept productive beta chains. Identical CDR3 proteins give one entry, which carries the most common genes and DNA. TCRdb's processing, not the authors', yielded these V and J calls. The sample table holds approximately 690,000 distinct CDR3 sequences, of which over 5% were seen once. Under 2% of the sample comes from the top ten.

Many counts were recorded for this clonotype. What antigen it recognizes has not been identified. No base quality values were provided; no much bigger clone lies one nucleotide off. Every donor was a healthy Caucasian. The researchers also sequenced three unrelated adults who were not twins: a male aged 18 to 29, a male aged 50 to 59, and a female aged 50 to 59. Miltenyi CD45RO+ enrichment and human naive T-cell isolation kits were used to isolate memory (CD45RO+) and naive T cells from PBMC. Deletion took 6 bases off V and 4 bases off J, with a span of 15 bases between the germline ends. The CDR3 holds 15 amino acids from the cysteine to the phenylalanine. The read is trimmed to its CDR3 DNA, 45 bases read in frame from base 1.

Rearrangement joined TRBV12-3 or TRBV12-4 to TRBJ2-2; TRBD2 might be the D gene, on 6 matching bases. The specimen sequenced was naive T cells sorted from blood. The sample's cell subset or site label is to be understood as: cells isolated with a human naive T-cell isolation kit. The TCR was taken from a young man in good health. Here is the DNA: TGTGCCAGCAGGGGGACTCTCGGGGGCACCGGGGAGCTGTTTTTT. The encoded protein is CASRGTLGGTGELFF.